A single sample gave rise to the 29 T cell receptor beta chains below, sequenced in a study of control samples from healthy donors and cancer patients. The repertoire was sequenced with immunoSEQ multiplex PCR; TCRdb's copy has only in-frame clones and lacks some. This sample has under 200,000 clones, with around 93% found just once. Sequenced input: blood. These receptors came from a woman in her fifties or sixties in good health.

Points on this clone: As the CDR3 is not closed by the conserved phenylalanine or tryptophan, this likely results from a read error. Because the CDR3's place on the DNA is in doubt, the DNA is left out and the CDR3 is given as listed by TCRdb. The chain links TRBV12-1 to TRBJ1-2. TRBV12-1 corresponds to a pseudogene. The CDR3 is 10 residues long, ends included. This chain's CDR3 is CASSKGGRSV.

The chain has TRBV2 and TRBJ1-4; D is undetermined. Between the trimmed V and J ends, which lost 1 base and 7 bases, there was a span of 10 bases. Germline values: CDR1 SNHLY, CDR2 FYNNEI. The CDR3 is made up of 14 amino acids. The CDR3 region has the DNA TGTGCCAGCAGTGAAGGCTTTGGGGTTGAAAAACTGTTTTTT. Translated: CASSEGFGVEKLFF. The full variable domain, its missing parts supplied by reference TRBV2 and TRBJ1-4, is EPEVTQTPSHQVTQMGQEVILRCVPISNHLYFYWYRQILGQKVEFLVSFYNNEISEKSEIFDDQFSVERPDGSNFTLKIRSTKLEDSAMYFCASSEGFGVEKLFFGSGTQLSVL.

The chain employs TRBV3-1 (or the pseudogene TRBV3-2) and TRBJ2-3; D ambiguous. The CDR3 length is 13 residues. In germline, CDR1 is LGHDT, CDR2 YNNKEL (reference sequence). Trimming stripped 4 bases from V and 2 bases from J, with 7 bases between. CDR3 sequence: CASSRVATDTQYF. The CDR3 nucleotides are TGTGCCAGCAGCCGGGTAGCCACAGATACGCAGTATTTT.

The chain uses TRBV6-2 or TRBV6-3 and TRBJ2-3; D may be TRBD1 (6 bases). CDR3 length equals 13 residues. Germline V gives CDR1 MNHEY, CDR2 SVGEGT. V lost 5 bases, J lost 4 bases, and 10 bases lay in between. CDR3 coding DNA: TGTGCCAGCAGTACGACAGGACCAGATACGCAGTATTTT. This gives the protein CASSTTGPDTQYF.

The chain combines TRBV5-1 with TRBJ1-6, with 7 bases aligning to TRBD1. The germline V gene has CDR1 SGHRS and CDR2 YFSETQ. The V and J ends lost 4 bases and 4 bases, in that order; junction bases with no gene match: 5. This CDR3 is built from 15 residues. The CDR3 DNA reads TGCGCCAGCAGCCTTGGGACAGAGTATAATTCACCCCTCCACTTT. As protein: CASSLGTEYNSPLHF. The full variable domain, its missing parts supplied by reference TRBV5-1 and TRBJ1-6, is KAGVTQTPRYLIKTRGQQVTLSCSPISGHRSVSWYQQTPGQGLQFLFEYFSETQRNKGNFPGRFSGRQFSNSRSEMNVSTLELGDSALYLCASSLGTEYNSPLHFGNGTRLTVT.

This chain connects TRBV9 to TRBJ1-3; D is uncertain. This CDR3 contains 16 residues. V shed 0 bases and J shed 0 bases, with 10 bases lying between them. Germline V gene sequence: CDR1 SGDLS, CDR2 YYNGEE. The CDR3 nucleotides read TGTGCCAGCAGCGTAGCTATGCCCAACTCTGGAAACACCATATATTTT. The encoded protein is CASSVAMPNSGNTIYF. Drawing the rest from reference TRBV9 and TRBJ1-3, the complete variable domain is DSGVTQTPKHLITATGQRVTLRCSPRSGDLSVYWYQQSLDQGLQFLIQYYNGEERAKGNILERFSAQQFPDLHSELNLSSLELGDSALYFCASSVAMPNSGNTIYFGEGSWLTVV.

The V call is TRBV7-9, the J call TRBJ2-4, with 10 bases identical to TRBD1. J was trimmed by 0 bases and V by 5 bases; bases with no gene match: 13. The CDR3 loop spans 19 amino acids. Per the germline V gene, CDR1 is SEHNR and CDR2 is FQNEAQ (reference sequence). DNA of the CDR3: TGTGCCAGCAGCCCGGCCGGGACAGGGGCCCCTATAGCCAAAAACATTCAGTACTTC. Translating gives CASSPAGTGAPIAKNIQYF.

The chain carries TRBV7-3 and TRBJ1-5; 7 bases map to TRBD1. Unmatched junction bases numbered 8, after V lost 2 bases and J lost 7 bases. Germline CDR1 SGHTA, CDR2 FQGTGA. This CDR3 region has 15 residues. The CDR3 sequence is CASSLGGGGTQPQHF. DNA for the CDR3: TGTGCCAGCAGCTTAGGAGGGGGCGGGACGCAGCCCCAGCATTTT.

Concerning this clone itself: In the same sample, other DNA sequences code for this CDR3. The CDR3 here is CASSYSGTDYGYTF. The CDR3 region has the DNA TGTGCCAGCAGTTACTCCGGGACGGACTATGGCTACACCTTC. This chain connects TRBV6-5 to TRBJ1-2; a possible D gene is TRBD1 (5 bases). The germline V gene has CDR1 MNHEY and CDR2 SVGAGI. The V and J ends lost 0 bases and 3 bases respectively, with 8 bases between them. This CDR3 is 14 amino acids long.

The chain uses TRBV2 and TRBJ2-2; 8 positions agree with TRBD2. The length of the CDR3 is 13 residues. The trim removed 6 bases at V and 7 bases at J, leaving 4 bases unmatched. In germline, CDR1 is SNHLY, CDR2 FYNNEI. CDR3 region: CASRRGAGGELFF. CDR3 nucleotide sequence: TGTGCCAGCAGGCGGGGGGCCGGCGGGGAGCTGTTTTTT.

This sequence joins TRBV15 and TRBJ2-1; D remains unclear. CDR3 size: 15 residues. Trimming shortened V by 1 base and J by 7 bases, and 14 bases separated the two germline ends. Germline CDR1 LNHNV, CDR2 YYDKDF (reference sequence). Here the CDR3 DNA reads TGTGCCACCAGCAGAGGCGCGATTCAGGTTAATGAGCAGTTCTTC. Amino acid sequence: CATSRGAIQVNEQFF.

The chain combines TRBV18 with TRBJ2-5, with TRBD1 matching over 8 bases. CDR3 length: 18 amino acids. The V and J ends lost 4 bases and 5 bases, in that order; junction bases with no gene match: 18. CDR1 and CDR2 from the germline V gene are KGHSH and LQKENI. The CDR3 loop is CASSQRDRLRGPVETQYF. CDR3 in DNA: TGTGCCAGCTCACAACGGGACCGGCTCAGGGGGCCGGTGGAGACCCAGTACTTC. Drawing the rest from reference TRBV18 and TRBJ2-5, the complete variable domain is NAGVMQNPRHLVRRRGQEARLRCSPMKGHSHVYWYRQLPEEGLKFMVYLQKENIIDESGMPKERFSAEFPKEGPSILRIQQVVRGDSAAYFCASSQRDRLRGPVETQYFGPGTRLLVL.

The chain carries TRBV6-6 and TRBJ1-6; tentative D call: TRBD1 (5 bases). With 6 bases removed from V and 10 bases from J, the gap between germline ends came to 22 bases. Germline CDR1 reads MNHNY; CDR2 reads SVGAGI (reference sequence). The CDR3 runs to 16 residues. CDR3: CASREIFQGRDSPLHF. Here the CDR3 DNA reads TGTGCCAGCAGGGAGATATTCCAGGGAAGGGACTCACCCCTCCACTTT.

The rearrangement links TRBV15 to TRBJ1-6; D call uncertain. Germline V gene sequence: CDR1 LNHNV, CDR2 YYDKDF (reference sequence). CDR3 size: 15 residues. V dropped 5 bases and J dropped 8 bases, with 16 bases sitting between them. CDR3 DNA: TGTGCCACCAGCCTACTCAAACTCGTGGATTCACCCCTCCACTTT. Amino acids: CATSLLKLVDSPLHF.

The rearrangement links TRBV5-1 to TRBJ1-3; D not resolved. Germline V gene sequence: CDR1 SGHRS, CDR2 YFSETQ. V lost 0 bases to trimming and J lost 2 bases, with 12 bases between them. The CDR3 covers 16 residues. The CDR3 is CASSLDAGRTGNTIYF. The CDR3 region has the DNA TGCGCCAGCAGCTTGGATGCAGGACGAACTGGAAACACCATATATTTT.

In DNA form, the CDR3 reads TGTGCCAGCAGCCAGGATCGGGGACGAGCCCAAGAGACCCAGTACTTC. Translating gives CASSQDRGRAQETQYF. The rearrangement joins TRBV3-1 (or the pseudogene TRBV3-2) to TRBJ2-5; the D call may be TRBD1 or TRBD2 (5 bases each). V shed 3 bases and J shed 1 base, with 15 bases lying between them. Per the germline V gene, CDR1 is LGHDT and CDR2 is YNNKEL (reference sequence). The CDR3 totals 16 residues.

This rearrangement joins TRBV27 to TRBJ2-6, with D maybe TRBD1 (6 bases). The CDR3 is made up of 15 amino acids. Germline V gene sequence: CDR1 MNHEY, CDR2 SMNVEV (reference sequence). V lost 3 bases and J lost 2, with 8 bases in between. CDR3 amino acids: CASSLWGPGANVLTF. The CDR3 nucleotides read TGTGCCAGCAGTTTGTGGGGGCCTGGGGCCAACGTCCTGACTTTC.

CDR3 loop: CATSPHRVEQYF. CDR3 nucleotide sequence: TGTGCCACCAGCCCACACAGGGTCGAGCAGTACTTC. V usage is TRBV15 and J usage is TRBJ2-7; perhaps TRBD1 as D (6 bases). The V gene lost 5 bases and the J gene lost 6 bases, with 11 bases spanning the gap. CDR1 is LNHNV, CDR2 YYDKDF, per germline (reference sequence). The CDR3 has 12 amino acids. Using reference TRBV15 and TRBJ2-7 for the parts outside the CDR3, the full variable domain is DAMVIQNPRYQVTQFGKPVTLSCSQTLNHNVMYWYQQKSSQAPKLLFHYYDKDFNNEADTPDNFQSRRPNTSFCFLDIRSPGLGDTAMYLCATSPHRVEQYFGPGTRLTVT.

CDR3 in DNA: TGTGCCAGCAGCTTAGTCGGACTCTCCTACAATGAGCAGTTCTTC. It translates to CASSLVGLSYNEQFF. The J gene is TRBJ2-1, the V gene TRBV11-3; a possible D gene is TRBD2 (5 bases). The CDR3 is made up of 15 amino acids. Trimming cost V 1 base and J 0 bases, with 7 bases left between them. Germline CDR1 SGHNT, CDR2 YENEEA.

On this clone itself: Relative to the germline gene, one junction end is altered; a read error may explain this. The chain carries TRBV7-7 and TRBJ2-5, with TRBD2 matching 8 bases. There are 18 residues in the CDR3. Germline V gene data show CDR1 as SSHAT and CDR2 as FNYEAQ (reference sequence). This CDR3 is CASSLGWAGGLLRETQYF. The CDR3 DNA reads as TGTGCTAGCAGCTTGGGCTGGGCGGGGGGCCTTTTACGAGAGACCCAGTACTTC.

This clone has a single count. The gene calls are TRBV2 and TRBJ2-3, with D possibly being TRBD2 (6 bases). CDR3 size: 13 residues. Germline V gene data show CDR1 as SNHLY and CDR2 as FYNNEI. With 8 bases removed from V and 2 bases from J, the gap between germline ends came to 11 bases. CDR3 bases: TGTGCCAGCGGCGGGGCAAACACAGATACGCAGTATTTT. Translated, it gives CASGGANTDTQYF.

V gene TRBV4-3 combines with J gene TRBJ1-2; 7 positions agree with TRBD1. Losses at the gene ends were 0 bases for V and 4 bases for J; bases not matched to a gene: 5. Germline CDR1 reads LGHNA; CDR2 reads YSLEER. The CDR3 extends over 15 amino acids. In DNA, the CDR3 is TGCGCCAGCAGCCAAGATCAGGGGGGGGGCTATGGCTACACCTTC. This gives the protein CASSQDQGGGYGYTF.

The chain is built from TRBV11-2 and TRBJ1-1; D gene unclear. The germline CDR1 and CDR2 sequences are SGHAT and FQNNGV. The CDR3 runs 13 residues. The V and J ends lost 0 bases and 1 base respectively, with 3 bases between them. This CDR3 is CASSLDGNTEAFF. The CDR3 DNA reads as TGTGCCAGCAGCTTAGATGGGAACACTGAAGCTTTCTTT. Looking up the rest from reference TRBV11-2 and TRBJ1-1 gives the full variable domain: EAGVAQSPRYKIIEKRQSVAFWCNPISGHATLYWYQQILGQGPKLLIQFQNNGVVDDSQLPKDRFSAERLKGVDSTLKIQPAKLEDSAVYLCASSLDGNTEAFFGQGTRLTVV.

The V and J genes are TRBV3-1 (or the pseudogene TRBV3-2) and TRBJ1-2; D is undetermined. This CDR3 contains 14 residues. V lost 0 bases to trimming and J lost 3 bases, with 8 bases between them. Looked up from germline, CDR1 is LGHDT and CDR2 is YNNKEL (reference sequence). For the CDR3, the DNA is TGTGCCAGCAGCCAAGACGCCACCCACTATGGCTACACCTTC. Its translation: CASSQDATHYGYTF.

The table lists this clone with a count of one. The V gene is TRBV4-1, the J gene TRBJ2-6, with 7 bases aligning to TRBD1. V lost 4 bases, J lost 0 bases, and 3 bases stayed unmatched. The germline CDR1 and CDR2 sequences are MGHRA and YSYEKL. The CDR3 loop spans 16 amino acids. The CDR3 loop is CASSPQGTSGANVLTF. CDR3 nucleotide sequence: TGCGCCAGCAGCCCACAGGGGACCTCTGGGGCCAACGTCCTGACTTTC.

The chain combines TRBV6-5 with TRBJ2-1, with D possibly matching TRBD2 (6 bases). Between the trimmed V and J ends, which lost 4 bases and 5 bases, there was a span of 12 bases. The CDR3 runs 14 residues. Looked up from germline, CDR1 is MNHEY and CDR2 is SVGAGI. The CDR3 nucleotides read TGTGCCAGCAGTTTATCGGGACTCAACAATGAGCAGTTCTTC. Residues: CASSLSGLNNEQFF.

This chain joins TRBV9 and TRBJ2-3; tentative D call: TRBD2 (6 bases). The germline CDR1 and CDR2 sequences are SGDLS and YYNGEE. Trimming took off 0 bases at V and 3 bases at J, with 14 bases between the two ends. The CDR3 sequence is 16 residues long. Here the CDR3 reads CASSVGGGAGTDTQYF. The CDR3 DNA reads TGTGCCAGCAGCGTAGGGGGCGGGGCGGGTACAGATACGCAGTATTTT.

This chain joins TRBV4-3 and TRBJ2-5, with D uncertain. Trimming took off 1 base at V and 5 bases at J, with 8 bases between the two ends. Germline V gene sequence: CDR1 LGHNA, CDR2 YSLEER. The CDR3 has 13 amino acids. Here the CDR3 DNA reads TGCGCCAGCAGCCAAGTAGCACGCGAGACCCAGTACTTC. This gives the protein CASSQVARETQYF.

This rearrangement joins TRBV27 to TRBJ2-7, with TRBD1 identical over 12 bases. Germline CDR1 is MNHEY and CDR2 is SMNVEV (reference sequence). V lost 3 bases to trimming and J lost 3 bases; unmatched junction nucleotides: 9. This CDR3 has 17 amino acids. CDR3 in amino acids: CASSFRTGTGGFYEQYF. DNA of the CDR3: TGTGCCAGCAGTTTTAGAACCGGGACAGGGGGCTTCTACGAGCAGTACTTC.